Listed below are T cell receptor beta chains from one sample, sequenced in a study of cytomegalovirus exposure and HLA in healthy donors. The data were produced by immunoSEQ multiplex PCR, yet TCRdb's version contains in-frame clones alone and is incomplete. The sample holds some 150,000 clones, 64% seen once. The sequenced sample consisted of PBMCs. Receptors were obtained from a woman aged 40 to 50 in good health and CMV-seronegative. Both conserved end residues are part of each CDR3. D genes are given only for firm matches. Rows may omit the clone size; those that give it use once, few, many or a size class.

d_call	v_call	clone_size	j_call	cdr3_aa	cdr3_nt
TRBD1	TRBV6-4	-	TRBJ2-2	CASSPRDRDTGELFF	TGTGCCAGCAGTCCCCGGGACAGGGACACCGGGGAGCTGTTTTTT
TRBD2	TRBV6-4	-	TRBJ2-3	CASSETSGGTDTQYF	TGTGCCAGCAGTGAAACTAGCGGGGGCACAGATACGCAGTATTTT
TRBD2	TRBV2	once	TRBJ2-3	CATSVVGRGAADTQYF	TGTGCCACCTCAGTGGTAGGGCGGGGGGCAGCAGATACGCAGTATTTT
TRBD1	TRBV2	-	TRBJ2-7	CASSEGRQGEQYF	TGTGCCAGCAGTGAAGGGCGACAGGGCGAGCAGTACTTC
-	TRBV10-3	-	TRBJ1-6	CAIRIDGENSPLHF	TGTGCCATCAGAATAGACGGAGAGAATTCACCCCTCCACTTT
-	TRBV7-2	-	TRBJ2-7	CASSLARVGYEQYF	TGTGCCAGCAGCTTAGCCAGGGTGGGTTACGAGCAGTACTTC
TRBD1	TRBV5-4	-	TRBJ2-5	CASSVTGLGTQYF	TGTGCCAGCAGCGTGACAGGGTTAGGGACCCAGTACTTC
TRBD1	TRBV7-8	-	TRBJ1-5	CASSHYRGQGGQPQHF	TGTGCCAGCAGCCATTATAGGGGGCAGGGAGGCCAGCCCCAGCATTTT
-	TRBV7-3	few	TRBJ2-3	CASSPSGLNTDTQYF	TGTGCCAGCAGTCCATCGGGACTGAACACAGATACGCAGTATTTT
TRBD1	TRBV6-6	-	TRBJ1-2	CASSYGPLGGGYTF	TGTGCCAGCAGTTACGGACCATTAGGGGGCGGCTACACCTTC
-	TRBV9	-	TRBJ2-5	CASSVAGGETQYF	TGTGCCAGCAGTGTAGCTGGTGGCGAGACCCAGTACTTC
TRBD2	TRBV10-3	-	TRBJ2-5	CAISVRGDEGEETQYF	TGTGCCATCAGTGTCCGGGGGGACGAGGGAGAAGAGACCCAGTACTTC
-	TRBV6-5	few	TRBJ1-4	CASSSYGSGSLRF	TGTGCCAGCAGTTCTTACGGTAGCGGGAGCCTGAGGTTT
TRBD2	TRBV6-5	-	TRBJ2-3	CASSPIAGGPSTQYF	TGTGCCAGCAGCCCTATAGCGGGGGGGCCAAGTACGCAGTATTTT
-	TRBV19	-	TRBJ2-1	CASSNGGSYNEQFF	TGTGCCAGTAGTAACGGGGGTTCATACAATGAGCAGTTCTTC
-	TRBV7-9	few	TRBJ1-1	CASSRSPEAFF	TGTGCCAGCAGCCGAAGCCCTGAAGCTTTCTTT
-	TRBV7-2	-	TRBJ2-5	CASSPTGVQETQYF	TGTGCCAGCAGCCCCACCGGAGTCCAAGAGACCCAGTACTTC
-	TRBV5-4	-	TRBJ2-5	CASSSGTQETQYF	TGTGCCAGCAGCTCTGGGACACAGGAGACCCAGTACTTC
-	TRBV4-1	-	TRBJ1-5	CASSQDQGRPQHF	TGCGCCAGCAGCCAAGATCAAGGGAGGCCCCAGCATTTT
-	TRBV27	-	TRBJ2-5	CASRQGAKETQYF	TGTGCCAGCAGACAGGGAGCAAAAGAGACCCAGTACTTC
-	TRBV6-1	once	TRBJ1-3	CASTGASGNTIYF	TGTGCCAGCACTGGGGCCTCTGGAAACACCATATATTTT
-	TRBV18	-	TRBJ1-1	CASSIGVGGTEAFF	TGTGCCAGCTCAATTGGTGTGGGAGGTACTGAAGCTTTCTTT
-	TRBV7-9	-	TRBJ1-2	CASSYNSRASGYTF	TGTGCCAGCAGCTACAACAGCAGGGCCAGTGGCTACACCTTC
TRBD1	TRBV27	few	TRBJ1-1	CASGLDRTYTEAFF	TGTGCCAGCGGCCTGGACAGGACTTACACTGAAGCTTTCTTT
TRBD1	TRBV19	-	TRBJ1-2	CASRGGQPENYGYTF	TGTGCCAGTAGAGGGGGACAGCCAGAAAACTATGGCTACACCTTC
-	TRBV30	-	TRBJ2-5	CAWAPARKETQYF	TGTGCCTGGGCACCAGCGCGAAAAGAGACCCAGTACTTC
-	TRBV18	-	TRBJ1-2	CASSPRGADGYTF	TGTGCCAGCTCACCCAGGGGCGCGGATGGCTACACCTTC
-	TRBV5-6	-	TRBJ1-2	CASSLETGGGYTF	TGTGCCAGCAGCTTGGAGACAGGCGGAGGCTACACCTTC